The source of this T cell receptor beta chain is a study of cytomegalovirus exposure and HLA in healthy donors. Study conclusions and caveats: The study listed 164 cytomegalovirus-associated TCR beta chains. Within the data, a cluster of highly shared sequence variants was likely a sequencing artifact. Most observed TCR sequences were rare, whereas some public TCRs were detected in many donors.

About this clone: The antigen is undetermined.

PCR used 60 Vbeta primers and 13 Jbeta primers. Assay used: immunoSEQ multiplex PCR; TCRdb lists only in-frame clones, some missing. Here the sample spans approximately 280,000 clones, roughly 89% being singletons. The germline V gene encodes CDR1 SGHNT and CDR2 YYREEE (reference sequence). The CDR3 is made up of 16 amino acids. The ends were cut back, 0 bases at V and 7 bases at J, with 19 bases in the middle. Sequencing used PBMCs. The genes are TRBV5-4 and TRBJ1-2; D might be TRBD1 (5 bases). This TCR came from a young woman in good health and CMV-seronegative. The CDR3 DNA reads as TGTGCCAGCAGCTTGGCCAGTCAGGGTGATATCGGTGGCTACACCTTC. It codes for CASSLASQGDIGGYTF. The variable domain in full, with the rest retrieved from reference TRBV5-4 and TRBJ1-2, is ETGVTQSPTHLIKTRGQQVTLRCSSQSGHNTVSWYQQALGQGPQFIFQYYREEENGRGNFPPRFSGLQFPNYSSELNVNALELDDSALYLCASSLASQGDIGGYTFGSGTRLTVV.